The sequence of this T cell receptor beta chain was determined in a study of T cells in localized non-small cell lung cancer. This CDR3 region has 13 residues. Germline lookup yields CDR1 LGHNA and CDR2 YSLEER. Trimming pared 3 bases from V and 1 base from J, leaving 6 bases between. Findings of the study overall: Adjacent lung tissue had a median approximately 57 of the top 100 clones found in the tumor. Heterogeneity is still possible, as just one tumor region was sequenced. Greater T cell density in blood accompanied longer overall survival. Tumor trailed uninvolved adjacent lung in T cell clonality, which peaked there.

As regards this clone: Its antigen is still unknown.

Libraries were prepared by immunoSEQ multiplex PCR; TCRdb keeps only in-frame clonotypes and omits some of them. Among about 82,000 clones listed, about three quarters were seen once. This TCR came from a man aged 40 to 75 with stage II squamous cell lung carcinoma. The sequences come from PBMCs, collected before any cancer treatment. The chain is built from TRBV4-3 and TRBJ1-1; D is unclear. The CDR3 here is CASSHQGNTEAFF. The CDR3 DNA reads TGCGCCAGCAGCCATCAAGGGAACACTGAAGCTTTCTTT.